The rows below give T cell receptor beta chains drawn from one sample of a study of control samples from healthy donors and cancer patients. TCRdb's copy holds only in-frame clones and misses some; the assay was immunoSEQ multiplex PCR. The table shows 100,000 to 150,000 clones, with over 85% occurring only once. Sequencing input: blood. These receptors originate from a man under 40 in good health. Each CDR3 is given with its conserved first and last residue.

v_gene: TRBV6-2/TRBV6-3; j_gene: TRBJ2-7; CDR3aa: CASCLGQGAYEQYF
v_gene: TRBV5-6; j_gene: TRBJ2-7; CDR3aa: CASSPDDRGNPYEQYF
v_gene: TRBV2; j_gene: TRBJ1-5; CDR3aa: CASSPDLNQPQHF
v_gene: TRBV6-2/TRBV6-3; j_gene: TRBJ2-7; CDR3aa: CASSDFYEQYF
v_gene: TRBV4-3; j_gene: TRBJ2-5; CDR3aa: CASSQVLGETQYF
v_gene: TRBV7-9; j_gene: TRBJ2-7; CDR3aa: CASSLWIGDSSEQYF
v_gene: TRBV11-2; j_gene: TRBJ2-5; CDR3aa: CASLRPGRQETQYF
v_gene: TRBV3-1/TRBV3-2; j_gene: TRBJ1-4; CDR3aa: CASSQDDTTNEKLFF
v_gene: TRBV6-6; j_gene: TRBJ1-1; CDR3aa: CATSDWGTEAFF
v_gene: TRBV7-2; j_gene: TRBJ1-3; CDR3aa: CASRYSSGNTIYF
v_gene: TRBV28; j_gene: TRBJ1-5; CDR3aa: CASSLTKGARSVQPQHF